One and the same sample provided the 26 T cell receptor beta chains below, sequenced in a study of T-cell memory formation after mild COVID-19. TCRdb reanalysed the 5' RACE reads using MiXCR and keeps one entry per CDR3 protein. The sample holds 250,000 to 350,000 distinct CDR3 sequences; less than 20% are singletons and the top ten take 22%. The sequenced sample was PBMCs or a T cell subset sorted from them (not recorded which). The receptor source for this set is a man between 18 and 29 years old who had mild COVID-19 (a few samples of this study predate the infection). Cell type and time point are not known.

This clonotype was picked up many times. This chain connects TRBV7-2 to TRBJ2-1; 11 positions agree with TRBD2. This CDR3 has 15 amino acids. Germline V CDR1 and CDR2: SGHTA, FQGNSA. J was trimmed by 4 bases and V by 3 bases; bases with no gene match: 2. The CDR3 loop is CASSFSGGEYNEQFF. The CDR3 bases are TGTGCCAGCAGCTTTAGCGGGGGGGAGTACAATGAGCAGTTCTTC.

A few counts support this clonotype. This sequence joins TRBV4-1 and TRBJ2-3; 11 bases match TRBD2. With V trimmed by 3 bases and J by 2 bases, 10 bases remained unmatched. Germline V gives CDR1 MGHRA, CDR2 YSYEKL. This CDR3 has 18 residues. The CDR3 reads CASSQSPGLAAYTDTQYF. The CDR3 DNA sequence: TGCGCCAGCAGCCAGTCGCCGGGACTAGCGGCTTACACAGATACGCAGTATTTT.

This clonotype was detected many times. This chain connects TRBV5-1 to TRBJ2-4; D is possibly TRBD2 (5 bases). Trimming stripped 0 bases from V and 3 bases from J, with 7 bases between. The CDR3 totals 14 residues. CDR1 SGHRS and CDR2 YFSETQ come from the germline V gene. CDR3 bases: TGCGCCAGCAGCTTGGTGGCGGGCAAAAACATTCAGTACTTC. Its protein product is CASSLVAGKNIQYF.

This clonotype was observed a few times. The chain uses TRBV23-1 and TRBJ2-3; TRBD1 aligns across 9 bases. TRBV23-1 belongs to the ORF category, with a function that is uncertain. The CDR3 totals 16 residues. Trimming took 3 bases from V and 1 from J; bases not matched to a gene: 5. The CDR3 DNA follows: TGCGCCAGCAGTCATAAACAGGGGGCCTGCACAGATACGCAGTATTTT. This encodes CASSHKQGACTDTQYF.

Many counts were recorded for this clonotype. This chain uses TRBV4-1 with TRBJ1-1; D gene uncertain. The germline V gene encodes CDR1 MGHRA and CDR2 YSYEKL. There are 17 residues in the CDR3. The germline V and J ends were trimmed by 0 bases and 4 bases, with 18 bases remaining between them. The CDR3 is CASSQDRSPQVGTEAFF. The CDR3 coding sequence is TGCGCCAGCAGCCAAGATAGGAGCCCGCAGGTTGGCACTGAAGCTTTCTTT.

This clonotype was seen a few times. Sequence at one end of the junction differs from germline and may be a read error. V gene TRBV11-2 combines with J gene TRBJ2-1, with D possibly TRBD1 on 6 matching bases. The CDR3 has 14 residues. Germline V gives CDR1 SGHAT, CDR2 FQNNGV. CDR3 nucleotide sequence: TGTGCCAGCAGCTTCCAACGGACAGACAAAGAGCAGTTCTTC. This translates into CASSFQRTDKEQFF. The complete variable domain, with remaining parts taken from reference TRBV11-2 and TRBJ2-1, reads EAGVAQSPRYKIIEKRQSVAFWCNPISGHATLYWYQQILGQGPKLLIQFQNNGVVDDSQLPKDRFSAERLKGVDSTLKIQPAKLEDSAVYLCASSFQRTDKEQFFGPGTRLTVL.

The chain couples TRBV6-6 to TRBJ1-2; the D is unclear. Trimming shortened V by 11 bases and J by 3 bases, and 13 bases separated the two germline ends. CDR1 and CDR2 (germline): MNHNY, SVGAGI (reference sequence). The CDR3 is made up of 12 amino acids. For the CDR3, the DNA is TGTGCCCGAGAGGACGGTGACTATGGCTACACCTTC. It yields the protein CAREDGDYGYTF.

This chain joins TRBV14 and TRBJ2-1; D perhaps matches TRBD1 (5 bases). Per germline, CDR1 SGHDN and CDR2 FVKESK. The V end was cut by 0 bases, the J end by 11 bases, with 11 bases between. The CDR3 has 13 amino acids. The CDR3 here is CASSQDLGLQQFF. The CDR3 DNA sequence: TGTGCCAGCAGCCAAGATTTGGGGCTACAGCAGTTCTTC.

V gene TRBV7-7 combines with J gene TRBJ2-2; possible D gene TRBD1, 5 bases. Deletions cut 6 bases from V and 3 bases from J, with 14 bases between. The length of the CDR3 is 15 residues. Germline V gives CDR1 SSHAT, CDR2 FNYEAQ (reference sequence). Here the CDR3 reads CASRPATGYTGELFF. The DNA of the CDR3 is TGTGCCAGCAGGCCCGCTACAGGTTACACCGGGGAGCTGTTTTTT.

The sample holds many counts of this clonotype. CDR3: CASSLETTGANVLTF. The CDR3 DNA reads as TGCGCCAGCAGCTTGGAGACAACTGGGGCCAACGTCCTGACTTTC. J is TRBJ2-6 and V is TRBV5-1; D is uncertain. The CDR3 loop spans 15 amino acids. The germline CDR1 and CDR2 sequences are SGHRS and YFSETQ. Trimming left V 0 bases short and J 2 bases short, with 6 bases between.

This clonotype was counted at least ten times. This chain links TRBV6-2 or TRBV6-3 with TRBJ1-6; no clear D gene. Germline CDR1 reads MNHEY; CDR2 reads SVGEGT. The CDR3 runs 16 residues. With 2 bases removed from V and 10 bases from J, the gap between germline ends came to 18 bases. The DNA of the CDR3 is TGTGCCAGCAGTTACCCCCTTCAGGAGTCAGGATCACCCCTCCACTTT. This translates into CASSYPLQESGSPLHF.

This clonotype was found a few times. This chain uses TRBV5-1 with TRBJ2-7; D gene unclear. Germline CDR1 is SGHRS and CDR2 is YFSETQ. This CDR3 spans 14 amino acids. The germline V and J ends were trimmed by 0 bases and 0 bases, with 7 bases remaining between them. The CDR3 sequence: CASSLGDTSYEQYF. CDR3 nucleotide sequence: TGCGCCAGCAGCTTGGGAGACACCTCCTACGAGCAGTACTTC.

This clonotype was picked up a small number of times. CDR3 in amino acids: CASRLEGGHYGYTF. The CDR3 DNA is TGCGCCAGCAGACTTGAAGGTGGGCACTATGGCTACACCTTC. This chain connects TRBV5-1 to TRBJ1-2; D is unclear. CDR3 length: 14 amino acids. The germline gives CDR1 SGHRS, CDR2 YFSETQ. The V gene lost 5 bases and the J gene lost 3 bases, with 14 bases spanning the gap.

This clonotype has ten or more counts. The rearrangement joins TRBV6-2 or TRBV6-3 to TRBJ2-5; TRBD2 aligns across 8 bases. V trimming: 2 bases; J trimming: 1 base; junction bases outside the gene matches: 3. This CDR3 has 15 amino acids. CDR1 and CDR2 (germline): MNHEY, SVGEGT. The CDR3: CASSYTSGGQETQYF. The CDR3 nucleotides are TGTGCCAGCAGTTACACAAGCGGGGGCCAAGAGACCCAGTACTTC.

This chain uses TRBV7-8 with TRBJ2-2; 12 bases agree with TRBD2. Germline CDR1 is SGHVS and CDR2 is FQNEAQ. This CDR3 has 17 amino acids. J was trimmed by 4 bases and V by 5 bases; bases with no gene match: 8. CDR3 DNA: TGTGCCAGCAGCCCTCAGACTAGCGGGGGTATCACCGGGGAGCTGTTTTTT. This sequence encodes CASSPQTSGGITGELFF. The full variable domain, completed using reference TRBV7-8 and TRBJ2-2, is GAGVSQSPRYKVAKRGQDVALRCDPISGHVSLFWYQQALGQGPEFLTYFQNEAQLDKSGLPSDRFFAERPEGSVSTLKIQRTQQEDSAVYLCASSPQTSGGITGELFFGEGSRLTVL.

In its sample, this clonotype was seen many times. The chain recombines TRBV7-3 with TRBJ2-1; TRBD2 matches 9 bases. Losses at the gene ends were 6 bases for V and 8 bases for J; bases not matched to a gene: 17. The CDR3 is 17 residues long. The V gene's germline CDR1 is SGHTA and CDR2 FQGTGA. In nucleotides, the CDR3 is TGTGCCAGCAGTCAGTATAATATAGCGGGGGATCTCGATGAGCAGTTCTTC. As protein: CASSQYNIAGDLDEQFF. Using reference TRBV7-3 and TRBJ2-1 for the parts outside the CDR3, the full variable domain is GAGVSQTPSNKVTEKGKYVELRCDPISGHTALYWYRQSLGQGPEFLIYFQGTGAADDSGLPNDRFFAVRPEGSVSTLKIQRTERGDSAVYLCASSQYNIAGDLDEQFFGPGTRLTVL.

This clonotype was counted a few times. The rearrangement joins TRBV7-3 to TRBJ2-1; the D gene is possibly TRBD2 (6 bases). Per germline, CDR1 SGHTA and CDR2 FQGTGA. This CDR3 region has 18 residues. Trimming took 2 bases from V and 0 from J, leaving 17 bases between them. CDR3 nucleotide sequence: TGTGCCAGCAGCTTAGAGGGGCGGGGACGAAGCTCCTACAATGAGCAGTTCTTC. It is translated as CASSLEGRGRSSYNEQFF.

This rearrangement joins TRBV7-9 to TRBJ1-2; 7 bases agree with TRBD1. This CDR3 is 16 amino acids long. Germline loops: CDR1 SEHNR, CDR2 FQNEAQ (reference sequence). Losses at the gene ends were 5 bases for V and 1 base for J; bases not matched to a gene: 10. The CDR3 loop reads CASSPLTGVLNYGYTF. The CDR3 DNA follows: TGTGCCAGCAGCCCCCTAACAGGGGTACTTAACTATGGCTACACCTTC. The entire variable domain, with the rest obtained from reference TRBV7-9 and TRBJ1-2, is as follows: DTGVSQNPRHKITKRGQNVTFRCDPISEHNRLYWYRQTLGQGPEFLTYFQNEAQLEKSRLLSDRFSAERPKGSFSTLEIQRTEQGDSAMYLCASSPLTGVLNYGYTFGSGTRLTVV.

This clonotype turned up a few times. CDR3 DNA sequence: TGCAGTGCTAGAGACCGGCGGGGGGCAAATGAGCAGTTCTTC. Amino acids: CSARDRRGANEQFF. This rearrangement joins TRBV20-1 to TRBJ2-1; 8 bases match TRBD2. Germline V gene sequence: CDR1 DFQATT, CDR2 SNEGSKA (reference sequence). V shed 0 bases, J shed 7 bases, and the junction held 5 bases outside the gene matches. The CDR3 consists of 14 residues.

The V call is TRBV5-4, the J call TRBJ1-6; D remains ambiguous. This CDR3 region has 17 residues. The V end lost 0 bases, the J end lost 10 bases, and 20 bases lay between the germline ends. Germline V gives CDR1 SGHNT, CDR2 YYREEE (reference sequence). The CDR3 DNA is TGTGCCAGCAGCTTGGTCCCCGCATTAACCTTCCAATCACCCCTCCACTTT. It translates to CASSLVPALTFQSPLHF.

The V call is TRBV10-3, the J call TRBJ2-5, with 9 bases identical to TRBD1. V shed 3 bases, J shed 5 bases, and the junction held 4 bases outside the gene matches. This CDR3 has 14 residues. Germline loops: CDR1 ENHRY, CDR2 SYGVKD. In nucleotides, the CDR3 is TGTGCCATCAGTGATAGGACAGGGGTTGAGACCCAGTACTTC. Protein: CAISDRTGVETQYF.

This clonotype has more than one count but fewer than ten. The J gene is TRBJ2-7, the V gene TRBV10-2, with TRBD1 matching over 10 bases. The V gene's germline CDR1 is WSHSY and CDR2 SAAADI. The CDR3 consists of 14 residues. Trimming cost V 6 bases and J 4 bases; bases outside gene matches: 6. The CDR3 DNA follows: TGCGCCAGCAGGCCGGGACAGGGGAGGTACGAGCAGTACTTC. The encoded protein is CASRPGQGRYEQYF.

This clonotype was seen repeatedly, ten times or more. J is TRBJ2-5 and V is TRBV7-8; D may be TRBD1 (5 bases). CDR1 SGHVS and CDR2 FQNEAQ come from the germline V gene. Trimming cost V 0 bases and J 5 bases, with 16 bases left between them. The CDR3 has 16 residues. CDR3 loop: CASSLAIQGQRETQYF. The CDR3 DNA follows: TGTGCCAGCAGCTTAGCGATCCAGGGCCAAAGGGAGACCCAGTACTTC.

The chain carries TRBV5-1 and TRBJ1-2; no firm D call. The CDR3 loop spans 13 amino acids. V lost 4 bases and J lost 6, with 13 bases in between. Per the germline V gene, CDR1 is SGHRS and CDR2 is YFSETQ. CDR3: CASSTGPPHGYTF. The CDR3 nucleotides read TGCGCCAGCAGCACCGGACCTCCACATGGCTACACCTTC.

This clonotype was counted a few times. This chain uses TRBV5-5 with TRBJ1-1; D uncertain. This CDR3 comprises 14 residues. Trimming cost V 2 bases and J 3 bases, with 11 bases left between them. Germline V gives CDR1 SGHKS, CDR2 YYEKEE (reference sequence). The CDR3 DNA sequence: TGTGCCAGCAGCTTCGCCAGCGGGGACACTGAAGCTTTCTTT. The encoded protein is CASSFASGDTEAFF.

This clonotype has only a few counts. The CDR3, as DNA: TGCGCCAGCAGCCAAGGGTTGACTAGCTCCAATGAGCAGTTCTTC. This gives the protein CASSQGLTSSNEQFF. The gene calls are TRBV4-3 and TRBJ2-1, with 7 bases identical to TRBD2. The germline V gene has CDR1 LGHNA and CDR2 YSLEER. This CDR3 region has 15 residues. J was trimmed by 6 bases and V by 1 base; bases with no gene match: 6.